Below, one T cell receptor beta chain is given with its context. The table came from immunoSEQ multiplex PCR; TCRdb's copy has only in-frame clones and leaves some out. The sample has fewer than 600,000 clones, roughly 77% seen once; the top ten hold around 13%. The CDR3 is 16 residues long. The V and J ends lost 5 bases and 3 bases respectively, with 17 bases between them. The germline V gene has CDR1 WNHNN and CDR2 SYGVQD (reference sequence). The data were obtained in a study of shared clonotypes between healthy human individuals. The material sequenced was PBMCs. V and J are TRBV10-1 and TRBJ2-1, with D possibly being TRBD1 (6 bases). The sequence derives from a woman in her 40s in good health. Some clones in this sample may be carry-over from other donors' samples. DNA of the CDR3: TGCGCCAGCAGTAGGGGGACCCTCGAGGGCTACAATGAGCAGTTCTTC. This translates into CASSRGTLEGYNEQFF.